A single T cell receptor (beta chain) is shown here with its context. This clone was picked up one time. Its antigen specificity is not known. No base quality values were provided; no much bigger clone lies one nucleotide off. The CDR3 holds 17 amino acids from the cysteine to the phenylalanine. The only DNA kept is the CDR3, 51 bases in frame from the first base. Looking up the germline V gene yields CDR1 KGHSH and CDR2 LQKENI. From V the trimming removes 1 base and from J it removes 1 base, while the gene matches leave 6 bases of the junction unaccounted for. The sample is drawn from a study of blood T cell repertoires in COVID-19 (TCRdb year 2020). For the study in its entirety: Samples from collaborators originated in the United States, Italy and Spain and spanned both the acute and convalescent phases of COVID-19. The material from the prospective study consisted of cDNA or gDNA derived from T cells, B-cell-depleted T cells, or PBMCs. Subjects who had been exposed to COVID-19, were actively infected with it, or had recovered from it provided the deeply sampled blood TCRbeta repertoires that made up the dataset. The repertoires were released in a freely available public database meant as a resource for research on the immune response to SARS-CoV-2. Samples were obtained from the ongoing ImmuneRACE study (first 160 participants) and from about 1,300 subjects provided by 6 global collaborators. A de-identified subject ID, COVID-19 status, age in years and sex were almost always included in the sample metadata. Where available, HLA class I and class II types were obtained from metadata supplied by the sample provider rather than from assay-based typing. What the study reported, not specific to this receptor: Clinical and demographic metadata were provided uncurated, with the amount varying by source and participant.

Participants in the prospective study were aged about 18 to 95 years, lived in some 24 United States geographic areas, and enrolled through a virtual design. To assign participants to cohorts, the prospective study relied on clinical history that participants themselves reported in a screening survey and a study questionnaire. Recovered participants in ImmuneRACE Cohort 3 were defined by two consecutive negative NP/OP PCR tests, clearance by a healthcare professional, or resolution of symptoms. In the prospective study, mobile phlebotomists collected whole blood, serum and a nasopharyngeal or oropharyngeal swab from each participant. Prospective study participants could optionally give additional blood draws and questionnaires over an approximately two-month period. Blood samples from the prospective study were shipped frozen or at room temperature prior to DNA extraction. TCRbeta CDR3 regions were amplified from genomic DNA using the immunoSEQ Assay, a bias-controlled multiplex PCR. For the original study's pipeline: The number of nucleated cells in each sample was estimated by amplification of reference gene primers within the assay. To quantify the absolute abundance of each unique TCRbeta CDR3 rearrangement, sequence reads were collapsed and filtered. Productive Simpson clonality was computed per sample as the square root of Simpson's diversity index over productive rearrangements. Entries here come from immuneACCESS through TCRdb and include only in-frame sequences with V and J called. Some clones fail to appear in such tables; in the studies checked, an unresolved V gene covers under half of the shortfall, and the cause of the remainder is unknown. That table is the source of V, J and clone size, and D and trimming were worked out from the DNA. Recorded for this sample are 110,000 to 150,000 clones; about nine tenths of them occurred a single time. Around 4.5% of the sample comes from the top ten.

The V and J segments used are TRBV18 and TRBJ1-2; TRBD1 fits 10 bases in the junction. The sequencing input was PBMCs or T cells enriched from blood (not recorded which). The receptor's source is a man in his forties or fifties who had recovered from COVID-19. The encoded CDR3 is CASSPLDRGSLNYGYTF. The sequence in DNA is TGTGCCAGCTCACCACTGGACAGGGGGTCGCTTAACTATGGCTACACCTTC.